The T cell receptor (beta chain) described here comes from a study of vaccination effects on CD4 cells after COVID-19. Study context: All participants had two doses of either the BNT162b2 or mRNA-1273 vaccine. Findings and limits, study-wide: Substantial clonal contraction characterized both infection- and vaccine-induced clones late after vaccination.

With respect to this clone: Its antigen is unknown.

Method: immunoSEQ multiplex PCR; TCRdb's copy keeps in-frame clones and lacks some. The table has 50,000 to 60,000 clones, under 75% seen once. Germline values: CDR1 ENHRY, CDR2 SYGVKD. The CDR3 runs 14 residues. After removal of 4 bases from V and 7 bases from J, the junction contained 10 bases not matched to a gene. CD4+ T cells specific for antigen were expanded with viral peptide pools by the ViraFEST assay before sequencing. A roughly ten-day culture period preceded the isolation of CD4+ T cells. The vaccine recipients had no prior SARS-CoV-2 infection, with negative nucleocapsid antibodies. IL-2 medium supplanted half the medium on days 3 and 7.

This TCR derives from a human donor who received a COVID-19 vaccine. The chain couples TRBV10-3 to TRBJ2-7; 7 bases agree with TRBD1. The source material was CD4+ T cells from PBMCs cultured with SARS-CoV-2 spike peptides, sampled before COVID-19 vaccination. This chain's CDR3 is CAISGGTDLGEQYF. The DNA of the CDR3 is TGTGCCATCAGTGGGGGGACAGACCTGGGAGAGCAGTACTTC.